These 14 T cell receptor beta chains originate from one sample sequenced in a study of T-cell reconstitution after alpha-beta-depleted transplantation in children. The library targeted TCRbeta and was prepared with unique molecular identifiers. TCRdb processed the PCR reads anew with MiXCR; each CDR3 protein has one entry. This sample has about 110,000 distinct CDR3 sequences, with about 6% found just once. The sequenced sample was PBMCs, mostly from graft donor cells, obtained 360 days after TCRalphabeta/CD19-depleted stem cell transplant. These receptors were obtained from a male patient between 2 and 15 years old who had a stem cell transplant for acute lymphoblastic leukemia, so the T cells may come from the graft donor.

The rearrangement links TRBV7-8 to TRBJ2-5; 12 bases agree with TRBD2. V gave up 3 bases and J gave up 4 bases; unmatched junction bases: 3. The CDR3 contains 15 residues. Germline V gene data show CDR1 as SGHVS and CDR2 as FQNEAQ. The DNA for the CDR3 is TGTGCCAGCAGCTTTAGGACTAGCGGGACAGAGACCCAGTACTTC. It specifies CASSFRTSGTETQYF.

This clonotype has a count of ten or more. The rearrangement joins TRBV25-1 to TRBJ2-1; 9 bases align to TRBD2. CDR3 length equals 14 residues. V was pared by 7 bases and J by 7 bases, with 8 bases of the junction left unmatched. Germline V gives CDR1 MGHDK, CDR2 SYGVNS. For the CDR3, the DNA is TGTGCCAGCAAGGTAGCGGGGGCGAGGAATGAGCAGTTCTTC. This encodes CASKVAGARNEQFF.

This chain joins TRBV4-3 and TRBJ1-2; D remains unclear. Germline-derived CDR1 and CDR2 are LGHNA and YSLEER. The CDR3 has 15 amino acids. V was shortened by 3 bases and J by 8 bases, with 19 bases between the two germline ends. CDR3 in amino acids: CASSQTDYAAAGYTF. The CDR3 DNA is TGCGCCAGCAGCCAGACGGACTATGCGGCGGCGGGCTACACCTTC.

This chain uses TRBV12-3 or TRBV12-4 with TRBJ2-7, with unresolved D. The CDR3 runs to 16 residues. Between the trimmed V and J ends, which lost 6 bases and 2 bases, there was a span of 20 bases. CDR3 DNA: TGTGCCAGCAGCCCCGAAGTGGGCGTGCAAGCCTACGAGCAGTACTTC. Its protein product is CASSPEVGVQAYEQYF.

The rearrangement links TRBV30 to TRBJ2-7, with TRBD2 identical over 7 bases. The CDR3 is 11 amino acids. Germline V gene lookup returns CDR1 GTSNPN and CDR2 SVGIG (reference sequence). The ends lost 3 bases at V and 10 bases at J; junction bases unmatched: 6. The CDR3 sequence is CAWSLSGIQYF. CDR3 in DNA: TGTGCCTGGAGCCTAAGCGGGATTCAGTACTTC.

This clonotype has only a few counts. The chain joins TRBV6-4 to TRBJ2-5, with TRBD1 matching 7 bases. Trimming removed 3 bases from V and 7 bases from J; junction bases left unmatched: 5. The CDR3 has 13 residues. Germline V gene lookup returns CDR1 MRHNA and CDR2 SNTAGT. The CDR3 DNA is TGTGCCAGCAGTGAACAGACAGGGCGGACCCAGTACTTC. Translation gives CASSEQTGRTQYF.

This clonotype has ten or more counts. The gene calls are TRBV9 and TRBJ2-5; 12 bases fit TRBD2. This CDR3 contains 16 residues. Germline trimming cut 3 bases from V and 5 bases from J; bases unmatched to any gene: 8. Germline assignment: CDR1 SGDLS and CDR2 YYNGEE. The chain's CDR3 is CASSALRLAGEETQYF. As DNA, the CDR3 is TGTGCCAGCAGCGCACTCCGACTAGCGGGAGAGGAGACCCAGTACTTC.

The chain joins TRBV25-1 to TRBJ2-7; 8 bases match TRBD2. This CDR3 is 18 amino acids long. CDR1 MGHDK and CDR2 SYGVNS come from the germline V gene. After removal of 3 bases from V and 7 bases from J, the junction contained 20 bases not matched to a gene. CDR3 DNA: TGTGCCAGCAGTGATCATGCGGGGGGTTTGGACCTCCCGAGGGAGCAGTACTTC. Translation gives CASSDHAGGLDLPREQYF.

The V gene is TRBV24-1, the J gene TRBJ1-2; 10 bases are a match to TRBD1. The J segment lost 8 bases and the V segment lost 4 bases, leaving 9 bases of the junction unmatched. Per the germline V gene, CDR1 is KGHDR and CDR2 is SFDVKD. The CDR3 length is 15 residues. As DNA, the CDR3 is TGTGCCACCAGTGACGTAGGGACAGGGGCGTTCGGCTACACCTTC. Translated, it gives CATSDVGTGAFGYTF.

This clonotype has a handful of counts. The junction and the germline gene differ at one end; a read error may be behind it. The genes are TRBV7-7 and TRBJ2-5; no clear D gene. The germline gives CDR1 SSHAT, CDR2 FNYEAQ (reference sequence). The CDR3 is 14 amino acids. CDR3 amino acids: CASSLADPQETQYF. The CDR3 coding sequence is TGTGCTAGCAGCTTAGCAGACCCCCAAGAGACCCAGTACTTC.

In its sample, this clonotype was seen a few times. The rearrangement uses TRBV15 and TRBJ2-7; either TRBD1 or TRBD2 may fit D (5 bases each). V dropped 4 bases and J dropped 4 bases, with 17 bases sitting between them. Germline V CDR1 and CDR2: LNHNV, YYDKDF (reference sequence). The CDR3 runs to 15 residues. The CDR3 protein is CATSTGPGRPYEQYF. DNA of the CDR3: TGTGCCACCAGCACCGGGCCGGGACGACCATACGAGCAGTACTTC.

With respect to this clonotype: A much larger clone differs from this one at a single base, so this may be a read error. This chain connects TRBV27 to TRBJ2-7; D is ambiguous. Per germline, CDR1 MNHEY and CDR2 SMNVEV (reference sequence). This CDR3 is 13 amino acids long. CDR3 DNA sequence: TGTGTCAGCAGTTTCTCAGGTCCCTACGAGCAGTACTTC. It yields the protein CVSSFSGPYEQYF.

This clonotype was seen many times. The chain combines TRBV28 with TRBJ2-3; 9 bases fit TRBD2. Germline V gene sequence: CDR1 MDHEN, CDR2 SYDVKM. The CDR3 sequence is 15 residues long. V lost 6 bases and J lost 4; bases outside the gene matches: 8. In nucleotides, the CDR3 is TGTGCCAGCAGGTCCGCGGGGGGGCGGTCAGATACGCAGTATTTT. Translation gives CASRSAGGRSDTQYF.

This clonotype was seen at least ten times. The V call is TRBV5-5, the J call TRBJ2-7; D may be TRBD2 (5 bases). This CDR3 spans 12 amino acids. V lost 4 bases, J lost 4 bases, and 9 bases lay in between. Looked up from germline, CDR1 is SGHKS and CDR2 is YYEKEE (reference sequence). The CDR3: CASSGEFYEQYF. DNA for the CDR3: TGTGCCAGCAGCGGGGAGTTTTACGAGCAGTACTTC.